Listed below are T cell receptor beta chains from one sample, sequenced in a study of blood T cell repertoires in COVID-19. Repertoires were generated with immunoSEQ multiplex PCR, while TCRdb's copy carries only in-frame clones and drops some. Of 64,000 or so clones listed, around 73% were seen once; the top ten hold roughly 13%. The sample was peripheral blood. These receptor sequences come from a man older than 75 with acute or convalescent COVID-19. The CDR3 runs from the conserved cysteine through the conserved F or W. The order of the fields is J gene, V gene, CDR3 protein.

TRBJ2-7,TRBV11-2,CASSLAQGDAYEQYF
TRBJ1-1,TRBV7-9,CASSRRVTEAFF
TRBJ1-1,TRBV2,CASSGWRGNTEAFF
TRBJ2-3,TRBV24-1,CATSDRGAGGRDTQYF
TRBJ2-3,TRBV12-5,CASGLAGTDTQYF
TRBJ1-5,TRBV10-3,CAISVQRNQPQHF
TRBJ1-1,TRBV7-3,CASSQEGRTEAFF
TRBJ2-7,TRBV27,CASSRNPRTGSYEQYF
TRBJ1-2,TRBV5-5,CASSLMGGYGYTF
TRBJ1-6,TRBV29-1,CSVERYRALREGGNSPLHF
TRBJ2-3,TRBV5-1,CASAARGFRTDTQYF
TRBJ1-2,TRBV6-5,CASRTGTNYGYTF
TRBJ2-2,TRBV5-1,CASSWTGGNGELFF
TRBJ1-1,TRBV29-1,CSVGGADTEAFF
TRBJ1-2,TRBV27,CASSRQGADYGYTF
TRBJ2-2,TRBV11-3,CASSPLVVGELFF
TRBJ1-2,TRBV24-1,CAIAPLTGGYGYTF
TRBJ1-4,TRBV28,CASSLGGKGEKLFF
TRBJ2-7,TRBV2,CASTITGGGEQYF
TRBJ2-1,TRBV28,CASSLTDRDNEQFF
TRBJ1-5,TRBV2,CASSVSQDNPHF
TRBJ1-1,TRBV19,CASSTYLGGGEAFF
TRBJ2-1,TRBV19,CASSIVFRSEQFF
TRBJ1-1,TRBV7-9,CASSFQYTEAFF
TRBJ2-1,TRBV14,CASSPLTSGQTYNEQFF
TRBJ2-5,TRBV9,CASSHTGGHETQYF
TRBJ2-2,TRBV7-9,CASSSRLAVNTGELFF
TRBJ1-6,TRBV5-6,CASSLPGQGRSPLHF
TRBJ1-4,TRBV6-5,CASTQTGWEKLFF
TRBJ1-2,TRBV2,CASSEARGEVYGYTF
TRBJ1-3,TRBV6-4,CASSDSCQSRVWASGNTIYF
TRBJ2-5,TRBV5-4,CASSPFLAGGETQYF
TRBJ1-1,TRBV29-1,CSVGGGARTEAFF
TRBJ2-7,TRBV5-1,CASSPGLSTLVEQYF
TRBJ1-2,TRBV19,CASSSRTGGTVNYGYTF